These 15 T cell receptor beta chains share one sample of origin, sequenced in a study of T cells in Graves' hyperthyroidism and ophthalmopathy. Template material for amplifying TCR beta CDR3 regions consisted of RNA transcripts. First-round RT-PCR of the TCR CDR3 relied on the HTBI primer set. MiXCR was run by TCRdb on the multiplex PCR reads, yielding one entry per CDR3 protein. The sample holds hundreds of thousands of distinct CDR3 sequences; 35% to 45% are singletons and the top ten take 7.5% to 9.5%. The sequenced material came from blood. These receptor sequences come from a man between 18 and 29 years old with Graves' hyperthyroidism.

This clonotype turned up a few times. The chain is built from TRBV5-4 and TRBJ2-7; D gene unclear. Trimming pared 1 base from V and 3 bases from J, leaving 11 bases between. Germline V gives CDR1 SGHNT, CDR2 YYREEE (reference sequence). The CDR3 length is 14 residues. The CDR3 DNA reads TGTGCCAGCAGCTTGAAAGACACTGGCTACGAGCAGTACTTC. Its translation: CASSLKDTGYEQYF.

This clonotype turned up a few times. The junction departs from germline at one end; a sequencing error may be responsible. The chain recombines TRBV5-1 with TRBJ1-5; 8 bases are shared with TRBD1. Germline CDR1 is SGHRS and CDR2 is YFSETQ. The CDR3 runs to 15 residues. The CDR3 region is CASSQTGANNQPQHF. The CDR3 coding sequence is TGTGCCAGCAGCCAGACAGGGGCTAACAATCAGCCCCAGCATTTT.

V gene TRBV7-3 combines with J gene TRBJ2-7; 9 bases agree with TRBD2. From germline, CDR1 is SGHTA and CDR2 FQGTGA. After removal of 4 bases from V and 2 bases from J, the junction contained 3 bases not matched to a gene. This CDR3 contains 14 residues. The CDR3 loop is CASSSLAGPYEQYF. The CDR3 bases are TGTGCCAGCAGCTCACTAGCGGGCCCCTACGAGCAGTACTTC. Drawing the rest from reference TRBV7-3 and TRBJ2-7, the complete variable domain is GAGVSQTPSNKVTEKGKYVELRCDPISGHTALYWYRQSLGQGPEFLIYFQGTGAADDSGLPNDRFFAVRPEGSVSTLKIQRTERGDSAVYLCASSSLAGPYEQYFGPGTRLTVT.

This clonotype has a count of ten or more. This rearrangement joins TRBV15 to TRBJ2-7; 9 nucleotides match TRBD1. The CDR3 contains 15 residues. Germline loops: CDR1 LNHNV, CDR2 YYDKDF (reference sequence). J lost 7 bases, V lost 3 bases, and 10 bases had no gene match. This CDR3 reads CATSRSRQGGGEQYF. CDR3 nucleotide sequence: TGTGCCACCAGCAGGAGCCGACAGGGGGGTGGTGAGCAGTACTTC.

The V gene is TRBV29-1, the J gene TRBJ1-3; D gene ambiguous. The CDR3 loop spans 10 amino acids. Germline lookup yields CDR1 SQVTM and CDR2 ANQGSEA. The germline V and J ends were trimmed by 3 bases and 8 bases, with 5 bases remaining between them. The CDR3 DNA sequence: TGCAGCGTTGACCCGGACACCATATATTTT. Its translation: CSVDPDTIYF.

This chain links TRBV12-3 or TRBV12-4 with TRBJ1-6; 8 bases map to TRBD1. The V gene end was trimmed by 6 bases and the J gene end by 4 bases; junction bases not matched to a gene: 5. This CDR3 comprises 15 residues. CDR3 coding DNA: TGTGCCAGCAGGGCACAGGGGGTGTATAATTCACCCCTCCACTTT. Translated, it gives CASRAQGVYNSPLHF.

This clonotype was seen repeatedly, ten times or more. The chain has TRBV10-3 and TRBJ2-2; 8 bases align to TRBD1. With 2 bases clipped from V and 9 bases from J, the junction kept 5 bases outside the gene matches. The length of the CDR3 is 14 residues. Per germline, CDR1 ENHRY and CDR2 SYGVKD. The CDR3 DNA follows: TGTGCCATCAGTGAGCCAGACAGGGGCCGGGAGCTGTTTTTT. The encoded protein is CAISEPDRGRELFF.

This clonotype was seen repeatedly, ten times or more. V and J are TRBV10-3 and TRBJ1-2, with TRBD1 matching over 10 bases. V dropped 0 bases and J dropped 6; count of bases not matched to a gene: 7. Germline CDR1 ENHRY, CDR2 SYGVKD. CDR3 length: 16 amino acids. CDR3 region: CAISESSSTGGNGYTF. In DNA form, the CDR3 reads TGTGCCATCAGTGAGTCGTCGTCGACAGGGGGCAATGGCTACACCTTC.

The chain joins TRBV19 to TRBJ1-3; no definite D call. The CDR3 extends over 13 amino acids. V lost 6 bases to trimming and J lost 0 bases, with 6 bases between them. Per the germline V gene, CDR1 is LNHDA and CDR2 is SQIVND (reference sequence). The CDR3 here is CASRAVSGNTIYF. The CDR3, as DNA: TGTGCCAGTAGGGCCGTCTCTGGAAACACCATATATTTT.

With regard to this clonotype: With a much larger clone just one base away, this may be a read error. The CDR3 sequence: CASSELRSGDTEAFF. As DNA, the CDR3 is TGTGCCAGCAGCGAACTCAGGTCGGGGGACACTGAAGCTTTCTTT. This chain uses TRBV9 with TRBJ1-1, with D perhaps TRBD1 (5 bases). CDR3 length: 15 amino acids. V lost 3 bases to trimming and J lost 3 bases, with 15 bases between them. Germline CDR1 reads SGDLS; CDR2 reads YYNGEE.

V and J are TRBV28 and TRBJ1-5, with 7 bases identical to TRBD1. Germline lookup yields CDR1 MDHEN and CDR2 SYDVKM. CDR3 length equals 13 residues. Trimming removed 6 bases from V and 4 bases from J; junction bases left unmatched: 3. Here the CDR3 reads CASSMTGNQPQHF. The CDR3 coding sequence is TGTGCCAGCAGCATGACAGGGAATCAGCCCCAGCATTTT.

The chain combines TRBV9 with TRBJ2-7, with D tentatively TRBD2 (6 bases). The CDR3 runs 13 residues. Germline V gene lookup returns CDR1 SGDLS and CDR2 YYNGEE. V dropped 7 bases and J dropped 5 bases, with 16 bases sitting between them. In DNA form, the CDR3 reads TGTGCCAGCGCAATCACTAGCAGCAACGAGCAGTACTTC. Amino acids: CASAITSSNEQYF.

Only one count was recorded for this clonotype. It may be a read error: a sequence one base away is much more abundant. Likely a read error: the CDR3 ends without its conserved phenylalanine or tryptophan. This chain links TRBV7-9 with TRBJ2-7, with 10 positions matching TRBD1. The CDR3 consists of 13 residues. Germline CDR1 SEHNR, CDR2 FQNEAQ (reference sequence). After removal of 7 bases from V and 3 bases from J, the junction contained 3 bases not matched to a gene. The CDR3 DNA reads as TGTGCCAGCATCCGGGACAGGGGCTACGAGCAGTACTGC. It is translated as CASIRDRGYEQYC.

There are a few counts of this clonotype. CDR3 coding DNA: TGTGCCAGCAGCCCCCCCCTCGATGGACAGCAAGAGACCCAGTACTTC. Translation gives CASSPPLDGQQETQYF. The chain carries TRBV7-8 and TRBJ2-5, with D possibly being TRBD1 (6 bases). The germline V and J ends were trimmed by 5 bases and 2 bases, with 18 bases remaining between them. Per germline, CDR1 SGHVS and CDR2 FQNEAQ. The CDR3 extends over 16 amino acids.

The table lists this clonotype with many counts. The J gene is TRBJ1-5, the V gene TRBV5-5; TRBD1 matches at 8 bases. In germline, CDR1 is SGHKS, CDR2 YYEKEE (reference sequence). V lost 4 bases to trimming and J lost 8 bases; unmatched junction nucleotides: 5. The CDR3 is 13 residues long. CDR3 sequence reads: CASSLTGEKPQHF. The CDR3 DNA follows: TGTGCCAGCAGCCTGACAGGGGAAAAGCCCCAGCATTTT.